This TCR beta chain is from a study of T cell responses to AZD1222 COVID-19 vaccine. Overall study: Researchers grouped second doses given at about 4 or about 12 weeks into one pool.

With respect to this clone: The antigen remains undetermined.

Assay: immunoSEQ multiplex PCR; the TCRdb copy retains only in-frame clones and omits some. The repertoire has 130,000 or so clones, about 94% of them found once; the top ten carry roughly 1%. Study observations and caveats: CD4 TCRs linked to vaccination spanned spike, dominating at 160-218 and 743-854.

V dropped 7 bases and J dropped 2; count of bases not matched to a gene: 10. The length of the CDR3 is 15 residues. Per germline, CDR1 LNHDA and CDR2 SQIVND (reference sequence). The rearrangement uses TRBV19 and TRBJ1-1, with TRBD1 matching 7 bases. The material sequenced was peripheral blood, taken on day 0 of AZD1222 vaccination. This clonotype was sampled from an adult in good health. CDR3 region: CASKLMTGSNTEAFF. The CDR3 coding sequence is TGTGCCAGTAAGTTGATGACAGGGTCTAACACTGAAGCTTTCTTT.